The present T cell receptor beta chain was sequenced within a study of response to subunit inactivated influenza vaccine. MiXCR was run by TCRdb on the RT-PCR reads, yielding one entry per CDR3 protein. Altogether some 540,000 distinct CDR3 sequences are present, approximately 24% being singletons, with the ten largest covering 2.5% to 3.5%. This clonotype was detected a few times. The germline V gene has CDR1 SGHRS and CDR2 YFSETQ. Trimming pared 0 bases from V and 0 bases from J, leaving 10 bases between. The CDR3 sequence is 17 residues long. The sample was also linked to a second study, of T cells expressing NK-cell markers. From that paper: With UMIs, 5'RACE template switching was used to make TCR beta cDNA.

The input for sequencing was CD4+ T cells sorted from PBMCs, taken roughly 13 days after vaccination. The chain combines TRBV5-1 with TRBJ2-6, with a tentative D call TRBD1 (6 bases). This TCR was sampled from a man between 50 and 59 years old who received an inactivated influenza vaccine. The CDR3 DNA follows: TGCGCCAGCAGCTTGGGGACAGCACCCTCTGGGGCCAACGTCCTGACTTTC. Translated: CASSLGTAPSGANVLTF.